This entry lists 4 T cell receptor beta chains sequenced from one sample in a study of HIV-infected patients and healthy controls. cDNA was made from about 500 ng RNA using alpha and beta constant primers. Separate chain-specific third strand synthesis with multiplexing indices produced the alpha and beta libraries. TCRdb passed the 5' RACE reads through MiXCR, listing each CDR3 protein once. The table records 7,500 to 9,500 distinct CDR3 sequences, about 8.8% of them present only once. The repertoire came from unfractionated whole blood and reflected all unsorted peripheral T cells. Specimen: blood, collected before antiretroviral therapy. These receptors came from an adult with HIV infection. The donor label of this sample is uncertain.

In its sample, this clonotype was seen many times. The chain has TRBV29-1 and TRBJ2-1, with a possible D match to TRBD1 (6 bases). Trimming removed 4 bases at V and 0 bases at J, with 13 bases between. Germline V CDR1 and CDR2: SQVTM, ANQGSEA. The CDR3 has 15 residues. In DNA, the CDR3 is TGCAGCGTTGGGGGGCCATCTGGCTCCTACAATGAGCAGTTCTTC. It is translated as CSVGGPSGSYNEQFF.

This clonotype has a count of ten or more. V and J are TRBV7-6 and TRBJ1-3; 8 positions agree with TRBD1. Germline V lookup: CDR1 SGHVS, CDR2 FNYEAQ. V gave up 5 bases and J gave up 0 bases; unmatched junction bases: 6. This CDR3 contains 16 residues. The CDR3, as DNA: TGTGCCAGCAGCAAAAGACAGGGGAGCTCTGGAAACACCATATATTTT. Its protein product is CASSKRQGSSGNTIYF.

This clonotype came up many times. J is TRBJ2-6 and V is TRBV19, with 8 bases aligning to TRBD1. The CDR3 covers 17 residues. V was clipped by 7 bases and J by 3 bases; unmatched bases: 11. Germline CDR1 LNHDA, CDR2 SQIVND (reference sequence). Here the CDR3 reads CASTTNQGAYGANVLTF. CDR3 bases: TGTGCCAGTACCACGAATCAGGGGGCATATGGGGCCAACGTCCTGACTTTC. Based on the CDR3 plus reference TRBV19 and TRBJ2-6, the full variable domain is DGGITQSPKYLFRKEGQNVTLSCEQNLNHDAMYWYRQDPGQGLRLIYYSQIVNDFQKGDIAEGYSVSREKKESFPLTVTSAQKNPTAFYLCASTTNQGAYGANVLTFGAGSRLTVL.

The table lists this clonotype with many counts. The chain employs TRBV5-1 and TRBJ2-3; tentatively, D is TRBD2 (5 bases). The V gene's germline CDR1 is SGHRS and CDR2 YFSETQ. Between the trimmed V and J ends, which lost 4 bases and 2 bases, there was a span of 11 bases. This CDR3 spans 14 amino acids. CDR3 residues: CASSLPGNTDTQYF. DNA for the CDR3: TGCGCCAGCAGCCTACCGGGGAACACAGATACGCAGTATTTT.